Listed below are T cell receptor beta chains from one sample, sequenced in a study of spatial heterogeneity in lung cancer. TCRdb ran MiXCR on the 5' RACE reads and lists one entry per CDR3 protein. The sample consists of about 3,300 distinct CDR3 sequences, over 7.5% of them appearing once. Material: normal lung tissue next to the tumor, obtained at surgery. These receptors were collected from a male donor with early-stage non-small cell lung cancer. Both conserved end residues are part of each CDR3. D genes are given only for firm matches. Size values are once, few and many counts, or a class for expanded clones, and some rows have none.

TRBD1,TRBJ2-7,TRBV18,many,TGTGCCAGCTCATCAAGCCCGGGACAGGGTTTCAGCGAGCAGTACTTC,CASSSSPGQGFSEQYF
TRBD2,TRBJ2-4,TRBV6-5,medium-sized,TGTGCCAGCAGTACCGGACTAGCGGGCTCGTCGGACATTCAGTACTTC,CASSTGLAGSSDIQYF
-,TRBJ1-6,TRBV30,many,TGTGCCTGGAGCTTGGGGCGTTCGGGACCCCTCCACTTT,CAWSLGRSGPLHF
-,TRBJ1-5,TRBV10-2,medium-sized,TGCGCCAGCAGTGTAGGAGACAAGTATCAGCCCCAGCATTTT,CASSVGDKYQPQHF
TRBD1,TRBJ1-1,TRBV5-4,medium-sized,TGTGCCAGCAGCCAATTGGACAGGGGAGGAGAACGAGCTTTCTTT,CASSQLDRGGERAFF
TRBD1,TRBJ1-5,TRBV11-2,medium-sized,TGTGCCAGCAGCTCGGACAGGGGGGACAATCAGCCCCAGCATTTT,CASSSDRGDNQPQHF
TRBD2,TRBJ2-5,TRBV6-6,medium-sized,TGTGCCAGCAGTTATTCATTCGTCCGCGGTCGGACGGGGGGAGAGACCCAGTACTTC,CASSYSFVRGRTGGETQYF
TRBD1,TRBJ1-5,TRBV6-2/TRBV6-3,large,TGTGCCAGCAGTTCAACAGGGGTGCGGAGCAATCAGCCCCAGCATTTT,CASSSTGVRSNQPQHF
-,TRBJ1-1,TRBV29-1,few,TGCAGCGTTGTGGGCATGAACACTGAAGCTTTCTTT,CSVVGMNTEAFF
TRBD2,TRBJ2-1,TRBV20-1,-,TGCAGTGCCACCAAACGGACTAGGGGCAATGAGCAGTTCTTC,CSATKRTRGNEQFF
-,TRBJ1-1,TRBV28,few,TGTGCCAGCAGTTTGGTTATGAGGGAGGCTTTCTTT,CASSLVMREAFF
-,TRBJ1-1,TRBV5-6,many,TGTGCCAGCAGCTTGGTACCCACTGAAGCTTTCTTT,CASSLVPTEAFF
-,TRBJ2-3,TRBV29-1,large,TGCAGGTCCCGGACAGGGAGGGTCGAGGTTGCGCAGTATTTT,CRSRTGRVEVAQYF
-,TRBJ1-1,TRBV30,large,TGTGCCTGGAGACAAGGAGGCGGGTCCACTGAAGCTTTCTTT,CAWRQGGGSTEAFF
TRBD1,TRBJ2-2,TRBV29-1,-,TGCAGCGCCCAAGACAGGGGGCGTACCGGGGAGCTGTTTTTT,CSAQDRGRTGELFF
-,TRBJ2-5,TRBV11-2,large,TGTGCCAGCAGCTTAGCGCCTCTCGAGACCCAGTACTTC,CASSLAPLETQYF
TRBD1,TRBJ2-3,TRBV5-1,many,TGCGCCAGTGGAGGGGACAGGGGCACAGATACGCAGTATTTT,CASGGDRGTDTQYF